Listed below are T cell receptor beta chains from one sample, sequenced in a study of T cells in Graves' hyperthyroidism and ophthalmopathy. TCRdb itself ran the multiplex PCR reads through MiXCR, one entry per CDR3 protein. The sample includes 250,000 to 300,000 distinct CDR3 sequences, approximately 18% of them seen just once. The specimen sequenced was blood. These TCRs come from a man aged 45-65 years with Graves' ophthalmopathy. Both conserved end residues are part of each CDR3.

TRBV20-1,TRBJ2-3,CSARGLAGTRSASGTDTQYF
TRBV28,TRBJ2-3,CASSKGPGDTQYF
TRBV29-1,TRBJ2-1,CSVEQVYNEQFF
TRBV5-1,TRBJ2-1,CASSLAGTGIDEQFF
TRBV5-1,TRBJ1-2,CASSLEGIEGYTF
TRBV6-1,TRBJ2-7,CASTPGGRAVEQYF
TRBV20-1,TRBJ2-3,CSAGPTQYF
TRBV18,TRBJ2-6,CASSPLTTSGIRSGANVLTF
TRBV5-1,TRBJ1-1,CASRPTGTGTSTEAFF
TRBV5-1,TRBJ2-1,CASSPGLAGGYNEQFF
TRBV5-5,TRBJ1-1,CASSLEGRGAFF
TRBV7-6,TRBJ2-3,CASSLGLAGGGVGTDTQYF
TRBV27,TRBJ1-1,CASSPWTGAGVTEAFF